The source of this T cell receptor beta chain is a study of cytomegalovirus exposure and HLA in healthy donors. The CDR3 spans 18 residues. Trimming cost V 0 bases and J 5 bases; bases outside gene matches: 9. Germline V gene data show CDR1 as MGHRA and CDR2 as YSYEKL. PCR employed 60 Vbeta and 13 Jbeta primers. The repertoire was sequenced with immunoSEQ multiplex PCR; TCRdb's copy has only in-frame clones and lacks some. Of 110,000 to 150,000 clones listed, under 90% are singletons. The TCR comes from a boy between 2 and 10 years old in good health and CMV-seronegative. The J gene is TRBJ2-5, the V gene TRBV4-1, with 13 bases fitting TRBD2. The material sequenced was PBMCs. Here the CDR3 DNA reads TGCGCCAGCAGCCAAGATAAAACTAGCGGGGGGGCATATGAGACCCAGTACTTC. Protein sequence: CASSQDKTSGGAYETQYF.